These 18 T cell receptor beta chains originate from one sample sequenced in a study of CD8 T cells in ankylosing spondylitis. Antigens of these TCRs are unknown. TCRdb analysed the 5' RACE reads with MiXCR anew, one entry per CDR3 protein. Among a few hundred thousand distinct CDR3 sequences listed, 6.5% to 10% were seen once. Overall study findings and caveats: Made up of about eight highly homologous variants, a TCR beta motif appeared characteristic of ankylosing spondylitis blood.

Material for sequencing was blood, either unsorted or a sorted T cell fraction (not recorded which). These receptors were collected from a male donor with ankylosing spondylitis.

This clonotype turned up a few times. V usage is TRBV25-1 and J usage is TRBJ2-5; weak D call: TRBD1 (6 bases). Germline CDR1 MGHDK, CDR2 SYGVNS. V gave up 2 bases and J gave up 1 base, with 11 bases separating them. The CDR3 length is 15 residues. CDR3 DNA: TGTGCCAGCAGTGAAAGATTGACAGGCCAAGAGACCCAGTACTTC. Its protein product is CASSERLTGQETQYF.

The chain uses TRBV20-1 and TRBJ1-5; perhaps TRBD1 as D (5 bases). This CDR3 region has 15 residues. The germline CDR1 and CDR2 sequences are DFQATT and SNEGSKA (reference sequence). V was trimmed by 6 bases and J by 0 bases, leaving 15 bases between them. The CDR3 DNA sequence: TGCAGTGCAGGGGCCAGGGAATATAGCAATCAGCCCCAGCATTTT. Translating gives CSAGAREYSNQPQHF.

This clonotype came up many times. The germline gene is not matched at one end of the junction; a read error may be the cause. The gene calls are TRBV5-1 and TRBJ2-7; D perhaps matches TRBD1 (7 bases). There are 15 residues in the CDR3. CDR1 and CDR2 from the germline V gene are SGHRS and YFSETQ. As DNA, the CDR3 is TGCGCCAGCAGCCCTGGAGGAGGGACAGAAGGAACACAGGACTTC. Translation gives CASSPGGGTEGTQDF.

There are many counts of this clonotype. The J gene is TRBJ2-7, the V gene TRBV29-1; 10 bases map to TRBD2. CDR1 and CDR2 (germline): SQVTM, ANQGSEA. The CDR3 covers 14 residues. V lost 3 bases, J lost 3 bases, and 5 bases stayed unmatched. CDR3 residues: CSVEASGRDYEQYF. CDR3 in DNA: TGCAGCGTTGAGGCTAGCGGGAGAGACTACGAGCAGTACTTC.

This clonotype turned up a few times. The chain uses TRBV28 and TRBJ2-5, with TRBD1 matching 10 bases. This CDR3 region has 18 residues. In germline, CDR1 is MDHEN, CDR2 SYDVKM. V lost 6 bases and J lost 4; bases outside the gene matches: 17. The chain's CDR3 is CASRGPTPTGGFRETQYF. The CDR3 DNA reads as TGTGCCAGCAGAGGACCAACTCCGACAGGGGGCTTTCGAGAGACCCAGTACTTC.

The V and J genes are TRBV7-2 and TRBJ2-7, with 7 positions matching TRBD2. The CDR3 covers 14 residues. With 3 bases clipped from V and 4 bases from J, the junction kept 6 bases outside the gene matches. Germline V gives CDR1 SGHTA, CDR2 FQGNSA. This CDR3 is CASSFPGGRYEQYF. The CDR3 DNA sequence: TGTGCCAGCAGCTTTCCGGGAGGAAGGTACGAGCAGTACTTC.

This clonotype was seen only a few times. CDR3 coding DNA: TGCAGCGTTGACATAAGGGGGCAGGGCACTGAAGCTTTCTTT. This codes for CSVDIRGQGTEAFF. This chain uses TRBV29-1 with TRBJ1-1, with TRBD1 identical over 7 bases. J was trimmed by 4 bases and V by 3 bases; bases with no gene match: 8. Germline V gene lookup returns CDR1 SQVTM and CDR2 ANQGSEA. The CDR3 spans 14 residues.

This clonotype was counted ten times or more. This rearrangement joins TRBV27 to TRBJ2-1; D uncertain. Trimming removed 2 bases at V and 0 bases at J, with 20 bases between. CDR3 length: 19 amino acids. Germline V gives CDR1 MNHEY, CDR2 SMNVEV (reference sequence). CDR3 in DNA: TGTGCCAGCAGTTTAAAGCCCCCCGCGTCAGCCAGCTCCTACAATGAGCAGTTCTTC. Protein product: CASSLKPPASASSYNEQFF.

The CDR3 loop reads CASSLRATYEQYF. The CDR3 DNA reads TGTGCCAGCTCACTCCGGGCTACCTACGAGCAGTACTTC. The rearrangement links TRBV18 to TRBJ2-7; D gene unclear. The germline CDR1 and CDR2 sequences are KGHSH and LQKENI. V was clipped by 4 bases and J by 2 bases, with 9 bases between them. The CDR3 spans 13 residues. The variable domain in full, completed from reference TRBV18 and TRBJ2-7, reads NAGVMQNPRHLVRRRGQEARLRCSPMKGHSHVYWYRQLPEEGLKFMVYLQKENIIDESGMPKERFSAEFPKEGPSILRIQQVVRGDSAAYFCASSLRATYEQYFGPGTRLTVT.

The table lists this clonotype with many counts. V is TRBV6-1 and J is TRBJ2-1; 8 positions match TRBD1. The V and J ends lost 6 bases and 9 bases, in that order; junction bases with no gene match: 10. The germline CDR1 and CDR2 sequences are MNHNS and SASEGT. This CDR3 region has 14 residues. CDR3 DNA: TGTGCCAGCAGCCTACAGACAGGGGTAGGTGAGCAGTTCTTC. Translation: CASSLQTGVGEQFF.

The rearrangement uses TRBV27 and TRBJ2-1; 13 bases map to TRBD2. Trimming removed 7 bases from V and 0 bases from J; junction bases left unmatched: 9. Per germline, CDR1 MNHEY and CDR2 SMNVEV (reference sequence). The CDR3 covers 18 residues. DNA of the CDR3: TGTGCCAGCAAATCGGGACTAGCGGGGCTCAGCTCCTACAATGAGCAGTTCTTC. Translation gives CASKSGLAGLSSYNEQFF.

The sample holds a few counts of this clonotype. The rearrangement uses TRBV7-3 and TRBJ1-2; TRBD1 matches at 7 bases. The CDR3 covers 15 residues. Germline V lookup: CDR1 SGHTA, CDR2 FQGTGA. The trim removed 5 bases at V and 2 bases at J, leaving 8 bases unmatched. CDR3 in DNA: TGTGCCAGCAGCCTCAATCCGGGACAGAACTATGGCTACACCTTC. Translated, it gives CASSLNPGQNYGYTF.

This clonotype appeared many times. The V gene is TRBV5-1, the J gene TRBJ2-1; D might be TRBD1 (5 bases). This CDR3 region has 14 residues. Germline values: CDR1 SGHRS, CDR2 YFSETQ. V gave up 2 bases and J gave up 8 bases, with 14 bases separating them. CDR3 sequence (DNA): TGCGCCAGCAGCTTTAGACAGTTTTTGCATGAGCAGTTCTTC. Its protein is CASSFRQFLHEQFF. The variable domain in full, completed from reference TRBV5-1 and TRBJ2-1, reads KAGVTQTPRYLIKTRGQQVTLSCSPISGHRSVSWYQQTPGQGLQFLFEYFSETQRNKGNFPGRFSGRQFSNSRSEMNVSTLELGDSALYLCASSFRQFLHEQFFGPGTRLTVL.

This clonotype has more than one count but fewer than ten. This rearrangement joins TRBV7-3 to TRBJ2-2; D is uncertain. CDR1 and CDR2 (germline): SGHTA, FQGTGA. CDR3 length: 13 amino acids. Trimming stripped 2 bases from V and 4 bases from J, with 5 bases between. CDR3 amino acids: CASSLFTTGELFF. The CDR3 DNA is TGTGCCAGCAGCTTATTCACCACCGGGGAGCTGTTTTTT. Using reference TRBV7-3 and TRBJ2-2 for the parts outside the CDR3, the full variable domain is GAGVSQTPSNKVTEKGKYVELRCDPISGHTALYWYRQSLGQGPEFLIYFQGTGAADDSGLPNDRFFAVRPEGSVSTLKIQRTERGDSAVYLCASSLFTTGELFFGEGSRLTVL.

In its sample, this clonotype was seen a few times. V and J are TRBV9 and TRBJ1-1; 8 bases are a match to TRBD1. The germline CDR1 and CDR2 sequences are SGDLS and YYNGEE. This CDR3 has 14 residues. Trimming at V came to 4 bases and at J to 2 bases, leaving 4 bases not matched to a gene. The CDR3 protein is CASSSQGANTEAFF. The CDR3 DNA sequence: TGTGCCAGCAGCTCCCAGGGGGCTAACACTGAAGCTTTCTTT.

This clonotype has ten or more counts. This chain links TRBV24-1 with TRBJ2-6; 7 bases agree with TRBD1. The trim removed 12 bases at V and 5 bases at J, leaving 6 bases unmatched. Germline CDR1 KGHDR, CDR2 SFDVKD. The CDR3 sequence is 13 residues long. CDR3 loop: CASTGARANVLTF. The CDR3 DNA follows: TGTGCCTCTACAGGGGCTCGGGCCAACGTCCTGACTTTC.

The CDR3 nucleotides are TGTGCCAGCAGTTTAAAGGGCCCCTGGAAGTGGGGGAAGAACAATGAGCAGTTCTTC. Its translation: CASSLKGPWKWGKNNEQFF. This chain joins TRBV27 and TRBJ2-1; the D gene could be TRBD1 or TRBD2 (5 bases each). From germline, CDR1 is MNHEY and CDR2 SMNVEV (reference sequence). V was clipped by 2 bases and J by 5 bases, with 25 bases between them. The CDR3 extends over 19 amino acids.

This clonotype has a count of ten or more. The chain uses TRBV20-1 and TRBJ2-5, with 16 positions matching TRBD2. The CDR3 runs to 18 residues. V shed 5 bases and J 3 bases; nucleotides not matched to a gene: 12. Germline V lookup: CDR1 DFQATT, CDR2 SNEGSKA (reference sequence). The CDR3 spells CSAPGTSGRALEEETQYF. The DNA for the CDR3 is TGCAGTGCTCCCGGGACTAGCGGGAGGGCCCTCGAGGAAGAGACCCAGTACTTC.